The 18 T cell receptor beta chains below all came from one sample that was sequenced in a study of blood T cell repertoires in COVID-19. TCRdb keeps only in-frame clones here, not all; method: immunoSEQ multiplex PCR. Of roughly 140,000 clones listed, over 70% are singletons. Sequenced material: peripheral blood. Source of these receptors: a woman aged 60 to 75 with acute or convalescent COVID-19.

The CDR3 here is CACHGLAAYNEQFF. The CDR3 DNA reads as TGTGCCTGCCATGGCCTAGCTGCCTACAATGAGCAGTTCTTC. The genes are TRBV19 and TRBJ2-1; a possible D gene is TRBD2 (5 bases). CDR1 is LNHDA and CDR2 is SQIVND in the germline V gene (reference sequence). Trimming removed 11 bases at V and 2 bases at J, with 16 bases between. This CDR3 has 14 residues.

The CDR3 bases are TGTGCCAGCAGCCAAGTTAGGAGCGGTCATGGCTATGAGCAGTTCTTC. Translation gives CASSQVRSGHGYEQFF. The chain recombines TRBV14 with TRBJ2-1, with D perhaps TRBD2 (5 bases). The V and J ends lost 1 base and 8 bases respectively, with 18 bases between them. This CDR3 is 16 amino acids long. Looked up from germline, CDR1 is SGHDN and CDR2 is FVKESK.

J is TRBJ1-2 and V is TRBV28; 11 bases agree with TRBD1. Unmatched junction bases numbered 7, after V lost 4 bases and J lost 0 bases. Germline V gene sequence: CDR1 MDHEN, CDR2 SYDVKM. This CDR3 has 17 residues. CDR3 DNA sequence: TGTGCCAGCAGTTGGGACAGGGGGTTGAGAGCTAACTATGGCTACACCTTC. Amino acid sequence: CASSWDRGLRANYGYTF.

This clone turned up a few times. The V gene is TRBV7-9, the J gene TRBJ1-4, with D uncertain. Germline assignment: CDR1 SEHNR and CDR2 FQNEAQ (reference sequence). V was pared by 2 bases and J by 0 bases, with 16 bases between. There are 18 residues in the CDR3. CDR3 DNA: TGTGCCAGCAGCTTAACGTCGGGTGGGAGTGCAACTAATGAAAAACTGTTTTTT. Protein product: CASSLTSGGSATNEKLFF.

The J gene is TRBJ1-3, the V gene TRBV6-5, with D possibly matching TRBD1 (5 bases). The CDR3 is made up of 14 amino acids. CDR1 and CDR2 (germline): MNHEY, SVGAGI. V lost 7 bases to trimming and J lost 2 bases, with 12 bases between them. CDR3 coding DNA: TGTGCCAGCACGGGGGGGGTGGCTGGAAACACCATATATTTT. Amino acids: CASTGGVAGNTIYF.

The CDR3 DNA is TGTGCCACCAGTGGTAAGAGGTTAGCCAAAAACATTCAGTACTTC. Protein sequence: CATSGKRLAKNIQYF. The chain joins TRBV24-1 to TRBJ2-4, with unresolved D. The V gene's germline CDR1 is KGHDR and CDR2 SFDVKD. Trimming left V 5 bases short and J 0 bases short, with 10 bases between. The CDR3 has 15 residues.

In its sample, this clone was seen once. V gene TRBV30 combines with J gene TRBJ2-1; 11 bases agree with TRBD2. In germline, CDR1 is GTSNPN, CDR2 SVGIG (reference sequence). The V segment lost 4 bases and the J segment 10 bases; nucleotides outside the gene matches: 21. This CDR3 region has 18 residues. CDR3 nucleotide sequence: TGTGCCTGGACCGGAATGCCCATAGCGGGAGGGCAAAGGGGAGAGCAGTTCTTC. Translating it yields CAWTGMPIAGGQRGEQFF.

The DNA for the CDR3 is TGTGCCAGCAGCTTAGTCCCCCACCGCGGTTACGAGCAGTACTTC. Amino acids: CASSLVPHRGYEQYF. This chain links TRBV11-2 with TRBJ2-7; D uncertain. This CDR3 contains 15 residues. Germline loops: CDR1 SGHAT, CDR2 FQNNGV. The V and J ends lost 1 base and 4 bases respectively, with 14 bases between them. Full variable domain (missing parts from reference TRBV11-2 and TRBJ2-7): EAGVAQSPRYKIIEKRQSVAFWCNPISGHATLYWYQQILGQGPKLLIQFQNNGVVDDSQLPKDRFSAERLKGVDSTLKIQPAKLEDSAVYLCASSLVPHRGYEQYFGPGTRLTVT.

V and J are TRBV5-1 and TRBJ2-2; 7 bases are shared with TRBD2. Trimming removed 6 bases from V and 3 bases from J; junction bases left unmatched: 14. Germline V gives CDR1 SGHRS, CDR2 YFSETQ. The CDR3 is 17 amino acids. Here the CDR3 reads CASIIPVGGTDTGELFF. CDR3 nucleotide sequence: TGCGCCAGCATCATCCCCGTGGGGGGGACGGACACCGGGGAGCTGTTTTTT.

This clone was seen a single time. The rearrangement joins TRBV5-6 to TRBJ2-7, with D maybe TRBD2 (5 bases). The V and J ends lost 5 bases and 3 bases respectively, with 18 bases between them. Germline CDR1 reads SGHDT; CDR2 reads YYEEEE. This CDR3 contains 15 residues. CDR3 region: CASRENGGPHYEQYF. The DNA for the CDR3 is TGTGCCAGCAGAGAAAACGGAGGCCCCCACTACGAGCAGTACTTC. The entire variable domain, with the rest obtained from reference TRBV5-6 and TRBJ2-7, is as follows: DAGVTQSPTHLIKTRGQQVTLRCSPKSGHDTVSWYQQALGQGPQFIFQYYEEEERQRGNFPDRFSGHQFPNYSSELNVNALLLGDSALYLCASRENGGPHYEQYFGPGTRLTVT.

CDR3 sequence (DNA): TGTGCCAGCACCACCCCCGGGAGGTCAGATACGCAGTATTTT. Translated: CASTTPGRSDTQYF. The V gene is TRBV28, the J gene TRBJ2-3; 7 bases line up with TRBD2. Germline V gene lookup returns CDR1 MDHEN and CDR2 SYDVKM. The ends lost 7 bases at V and 4 bases at J; junction bases unmatched: 8. This CDR3 is 14 amino acids long.

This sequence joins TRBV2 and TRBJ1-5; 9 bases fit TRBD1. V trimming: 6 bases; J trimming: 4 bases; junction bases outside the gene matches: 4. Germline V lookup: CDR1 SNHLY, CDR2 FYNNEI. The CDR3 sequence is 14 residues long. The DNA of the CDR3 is TGTGCCAGCAGGGACAGGGGTGTGAATCAGCCCCAGCATTTT. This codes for CASRDRGVNQPQHF.

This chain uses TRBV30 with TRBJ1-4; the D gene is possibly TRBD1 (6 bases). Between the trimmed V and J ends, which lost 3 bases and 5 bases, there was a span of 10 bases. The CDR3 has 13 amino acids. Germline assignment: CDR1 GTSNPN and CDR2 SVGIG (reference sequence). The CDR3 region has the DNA TGTGCCTGGAGCGGACAGTGGAATGAAAAACTGTTTTTT. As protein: CAWSGQWNEKLFF.

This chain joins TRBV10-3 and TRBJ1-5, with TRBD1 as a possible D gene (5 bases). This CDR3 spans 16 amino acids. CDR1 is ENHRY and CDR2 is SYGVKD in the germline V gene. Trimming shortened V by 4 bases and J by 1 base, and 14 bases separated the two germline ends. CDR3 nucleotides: TGTGCCATCAGTGCCACGGGGGGGATGAGCAATCAGCCCCAGCATTTT. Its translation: CAISATGGMSNQPQHF.

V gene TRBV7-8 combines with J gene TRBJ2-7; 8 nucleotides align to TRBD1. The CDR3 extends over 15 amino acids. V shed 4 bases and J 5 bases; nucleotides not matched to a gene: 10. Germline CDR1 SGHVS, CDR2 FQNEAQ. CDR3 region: CASSSPTGGGHEQYF. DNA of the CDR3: TGTGCCAGCAGCTCGCCCACAGGGGGTGGGCACGAGCAGTACTTC.

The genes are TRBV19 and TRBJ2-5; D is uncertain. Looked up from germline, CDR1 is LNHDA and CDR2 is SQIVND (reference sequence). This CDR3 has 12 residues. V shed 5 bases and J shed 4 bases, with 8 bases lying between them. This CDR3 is CASSERLETQYF. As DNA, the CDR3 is TGTGCCAGTAGTGAGCGATTAGAGACCCAGTACTTC.

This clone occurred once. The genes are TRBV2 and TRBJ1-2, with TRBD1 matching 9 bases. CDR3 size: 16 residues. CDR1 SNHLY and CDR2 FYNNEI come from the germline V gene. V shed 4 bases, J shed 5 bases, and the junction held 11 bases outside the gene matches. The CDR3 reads CASSAQWTGVRYGYTF. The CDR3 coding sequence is TGTGCCAGCAGTGCCCAGTGGACAGGGGTTCGGTATGGCTACACCTTC.

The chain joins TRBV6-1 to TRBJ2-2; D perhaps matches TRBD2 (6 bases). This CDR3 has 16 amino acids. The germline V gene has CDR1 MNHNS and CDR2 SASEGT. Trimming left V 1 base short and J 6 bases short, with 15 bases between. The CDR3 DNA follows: TGTGCCAGCAGTGAAGGAGGGCTAGCGCACGCCGGGGAGCTGTTTTTT. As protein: CASSEGGLAHAGELFF.